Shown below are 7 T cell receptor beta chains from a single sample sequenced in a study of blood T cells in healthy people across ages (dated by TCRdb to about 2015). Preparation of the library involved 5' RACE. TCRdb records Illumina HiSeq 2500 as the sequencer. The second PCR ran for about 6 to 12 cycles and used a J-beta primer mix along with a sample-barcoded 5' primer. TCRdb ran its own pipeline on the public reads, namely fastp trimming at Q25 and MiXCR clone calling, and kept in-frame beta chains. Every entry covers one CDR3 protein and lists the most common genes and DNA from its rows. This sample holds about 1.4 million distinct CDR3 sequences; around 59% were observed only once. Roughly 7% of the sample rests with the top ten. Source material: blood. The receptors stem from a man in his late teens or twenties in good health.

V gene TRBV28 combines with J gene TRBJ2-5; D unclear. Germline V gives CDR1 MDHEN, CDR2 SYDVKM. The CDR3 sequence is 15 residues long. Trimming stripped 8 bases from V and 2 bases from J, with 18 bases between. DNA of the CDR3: TGTGCCAGCGCCACGACCGGCGGTCATCAAGAGACCCAGTACTTC. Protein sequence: CASATTGGHQETQYF.

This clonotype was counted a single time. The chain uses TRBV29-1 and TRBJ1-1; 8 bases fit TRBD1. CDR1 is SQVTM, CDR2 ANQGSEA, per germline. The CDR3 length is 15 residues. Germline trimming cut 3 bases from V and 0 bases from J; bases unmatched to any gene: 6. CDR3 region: CSVDSGQGMNTEAFF. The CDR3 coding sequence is TGCAGCGTTGACTCTGGACAGGGAATGAACACTGAAGCTTTCTTT.

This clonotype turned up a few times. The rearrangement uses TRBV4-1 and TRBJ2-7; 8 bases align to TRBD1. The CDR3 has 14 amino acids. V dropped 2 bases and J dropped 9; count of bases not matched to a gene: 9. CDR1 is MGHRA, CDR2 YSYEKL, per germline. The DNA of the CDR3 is TGCGCCAGCAGCCAACCGGGACAGGTGGCTGGGCAGTACTTC. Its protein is CASSQPGQVAGQYF.

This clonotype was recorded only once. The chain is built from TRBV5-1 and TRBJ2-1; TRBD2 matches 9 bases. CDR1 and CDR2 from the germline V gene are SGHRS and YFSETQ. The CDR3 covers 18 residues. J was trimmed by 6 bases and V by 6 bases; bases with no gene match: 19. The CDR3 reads CASKNGQNLAGWRNEQFF. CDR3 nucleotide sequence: TGCGCCAGCAAAAATGGACAGAACCTAGCGGGGTGGCGCAATGAGCAGTTCTTC.

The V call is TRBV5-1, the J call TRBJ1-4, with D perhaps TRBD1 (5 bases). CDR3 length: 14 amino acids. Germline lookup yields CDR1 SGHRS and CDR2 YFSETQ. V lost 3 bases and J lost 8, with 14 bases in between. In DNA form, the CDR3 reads TGCGCCAGCAGCTGGGACGGGACTGGCGAAAAACTGTTTTTT. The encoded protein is CASSWDGTGEKLFF.

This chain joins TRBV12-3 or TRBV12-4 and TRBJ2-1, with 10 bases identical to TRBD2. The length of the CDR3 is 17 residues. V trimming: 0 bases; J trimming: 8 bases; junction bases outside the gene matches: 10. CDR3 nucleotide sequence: TGTGCCAGCAGTTTAGCGCGGGGGCTAGCGGGAGATTATGAGCAGTTCTTC. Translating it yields CASSLARGLAGDYEQFF.

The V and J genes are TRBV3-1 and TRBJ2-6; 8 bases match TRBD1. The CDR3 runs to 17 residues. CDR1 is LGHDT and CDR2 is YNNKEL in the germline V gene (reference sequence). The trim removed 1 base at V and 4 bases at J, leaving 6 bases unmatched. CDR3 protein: CASSQGQGKSGANVLTF. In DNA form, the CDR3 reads TGTGCCAGCAGCCAAGGACAGGGGAAGTCCGGGGCCAACGTCCTGACTTTC.